This T cell receptor (beta chain) was documented in a study of graft-versus-host responses after intestinal transplantation (dated by TCRdb to 2020 to 2023). About the study as a whole: Recipients received multivisceral, liver-intestinal, or isolated intestinal transplants. Samples from a few later patients were sequenced in-house on an Illumina MiSeq with MiXCR processing rather than by the commercial service. Bulk TCR-beta CDR3 sequencing was used to track graft-versus-host and host-versus-graft alloreactive T cell clones in the graft, circulation and bone marrow after intestinal transplantation. To identify alloreactive clones, pre-transplant mixed lymphocyte reaction products were sequenced and then compared with unstimulated pre-transplant donor and recipient T cells. Every recipient was given anti-thymocyte globulin induction, followed by about three years of maintenance tacrolimus and steroids. The cohort enrolled 20 to 25 intestinal transplant recipients, one of whom was a retransplant, and a few patients without pretransplant specimens were excluded. A peak of at least 4% donor T cells among recipient peripheral blood mononuclear cells was the definition used for donor T cell macrochimerism.

Receptor libraries were prepared by the immunoSEQ multiplex PCR assay. Adaptive Biotechnologies carried out high-throughput TCR-beta CDR3 sequencing of genomic DNA for most patients. The authors' pipeline ran thus. TCR sequencing data for around 19 patients were retrieved from Adaptive's ImmunoSEQ software; a few other patients were processed with MiXCR and VDJtools. Because the origin of CDR3 nucleotide sequences shared between donor and recipient could not be assigned, those sequences were removed. Alloreactive clones required at least 2-fold expansion over unstimulated cells and minimum CFSE-low frequency of 0.002% (template counts) or 0.001% (read counts). Mappable clones were those detected in sequenced pre-transplant spleen, lymph node, or MLR CFSE-low populations of the donor or recipient. Cumulative frequency of alloreactive clones was calculated as a percentage of all sequences weighted by copy number. This immuneACCESS table, as held by TCRdb, lists in-frame sequences with V and J called but not all clones. Of the missing ones, under half trace to an unresolved V gene in checked studies; the others have no known cause. The D gene and trimming were derived from the DNA, and the V and J assignments and clone size from that table. Here the sample has around 28,000 clones; less than 85% occur a single time. The ten most abundant clones make up 1.1% of the sample.

In the first month after transplant, blood samples were collected up to 4 times, and after that at least monthly when available. As for this clone: Its antigen target is currently unknown. Base qualities are not at hand, and no much larger clone is one base apart.

The germline V gene sets CDR1 to MGHDK and CDR2 to SYGVNS. V lost 4 bases and J lost 0 bases; the stretch between them is 4 bases long. The CDR3 runs 13 residues from the cysteine to the phenylalanine. Of all the DNA, just the CDR3 is kept, 39 bases in frame from base 1. What the work shows at the level of the full study, not this receptor alone: Peak levels of circulating GvH clones were associated with declines in HvG clones early after transplant. Patients with donor T cell macrochimerism had high GvH to HvG T cell clonal ratios in their allografts. GvH clones were detected in recipient bone marrow, and some of these GvH clones were observed earlier in ileal mucosa or blood, consistent with an intestinal mucosal origin. The conclusions were limited by the relatively low number and heterogeneity of the intestinal transplant patients.

The chain is assembled from TRBV25-1 and TRBJ2-4, with the D gene not clear enough to name. Sequencing was performed on PBMCs, taken approximately 29 days after intestinal transplant. The origin of this receptor is a human patient who received an intestinal transplant, so some T cells may come from the graft donor. In nucleotide form, the sequence is TGTGCCAGCAGTGTGGGAGCCAAAAACATTCAGTACTTC. This is translated as CASSVGAKNIQYF. The variable domain in full, with residues beyond the CDR3 obtained from the reference TRBV25-1 and TRBJ2-4 genes, is EADIYQTPRYLVIGTGKKITLECSQTMGHDKMYWYQQDPGMELHLIHYSYGVNSTEKGDLSSESTVSRIRTEHFPLTLESARPSHTSQYLCASSVGAKNIQYFGAGTRLSVL.